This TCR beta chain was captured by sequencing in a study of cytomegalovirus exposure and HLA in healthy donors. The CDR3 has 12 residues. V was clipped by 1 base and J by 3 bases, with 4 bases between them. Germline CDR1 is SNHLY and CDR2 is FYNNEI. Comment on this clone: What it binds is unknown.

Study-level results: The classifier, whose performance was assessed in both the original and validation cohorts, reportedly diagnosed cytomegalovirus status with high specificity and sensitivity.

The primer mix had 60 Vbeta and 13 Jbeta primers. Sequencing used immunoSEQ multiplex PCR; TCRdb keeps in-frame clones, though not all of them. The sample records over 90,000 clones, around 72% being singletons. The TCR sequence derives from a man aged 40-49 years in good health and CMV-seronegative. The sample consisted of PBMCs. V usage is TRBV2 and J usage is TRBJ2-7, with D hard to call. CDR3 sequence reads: CASSEVDYEQYF. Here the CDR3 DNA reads TGTGCCAGCAGTGAAGTAGACTACGAGCAGTACTTC. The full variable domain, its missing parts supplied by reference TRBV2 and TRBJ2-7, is EPEVTQTPSHQVTQMGQEVILRCVPISNHLYFYWYRQILGQKVEFLVSFYNNEISEKSEIFDDQFSVERPDGSNFTLKIRSTKLEDSAMYFCASSEVDYEQYFGPGTRLTVT.